This T cell receptor (beta chain) was sequenced in a study of CD8+CD57+ T cells in acquired aplastic anemia. Overall study results and limits: Patients were compared with controls for CD8+ Simpson's diversity, and no significant difference emerged.

Genomic DNA served as template for TCR beta VDJ and CDR3 profiling. From the reads, TCRdb called clonotypes with MiXCR, one entry per CDR3 protein. The sample has under 350,000 distinct CDR3 sequences, 45% to 65% seen once. Before being chosen for sequencing, patients had shown CD8+CD57+ cell expansion by flow cytometry. Each patient had severe acquired aplastic anemia. This clonotype occurred a few times. Its specificity is unknown. This clonotype was obtained from a human donor with aplastic anemia. Sequenced input: sorted CD4+, CD8+, or CD8+CD57+ T cells (not recorded which) from PBMCs.

CDR3 residues: CASSPNERGGNEQFF. The CDR3 nucleotides read TGTGCCAGCTCACCAAACGAGCGGGGGGGCAATGAGCAGTTCTTC. This chain joins TRBV18 and TRBJ2-1; 10 nucleotides agree with TRBD2. J was trimmed by 6 bases and V by 2 bases; bases with no gene match: 4. Per germline, CDR1 KGHSH and CDR2 LQKENI. CDR3 length: 15 residues.